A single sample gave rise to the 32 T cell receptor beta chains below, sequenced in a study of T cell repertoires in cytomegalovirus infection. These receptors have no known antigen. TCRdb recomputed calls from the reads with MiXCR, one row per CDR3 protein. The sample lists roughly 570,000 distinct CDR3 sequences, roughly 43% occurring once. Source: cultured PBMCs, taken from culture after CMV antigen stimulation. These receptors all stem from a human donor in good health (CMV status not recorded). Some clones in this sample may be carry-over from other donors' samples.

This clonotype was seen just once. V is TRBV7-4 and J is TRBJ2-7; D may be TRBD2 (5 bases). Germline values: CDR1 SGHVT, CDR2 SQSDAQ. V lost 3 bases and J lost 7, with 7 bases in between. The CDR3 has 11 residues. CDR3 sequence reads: CASSLREEQYF. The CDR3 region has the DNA TGTGCCAGCAGCTTGAGGGAGGAGCAGTACTTC.

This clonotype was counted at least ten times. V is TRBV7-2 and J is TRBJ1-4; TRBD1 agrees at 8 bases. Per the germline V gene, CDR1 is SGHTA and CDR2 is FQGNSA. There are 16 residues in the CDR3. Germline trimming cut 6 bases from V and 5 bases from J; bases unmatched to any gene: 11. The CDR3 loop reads CASRQIPGQGNEKLFF. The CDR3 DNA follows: TGTGCCAGCAGACAGATCCCCGGACAGGGAAATGAAAAACTGTTTTTT.

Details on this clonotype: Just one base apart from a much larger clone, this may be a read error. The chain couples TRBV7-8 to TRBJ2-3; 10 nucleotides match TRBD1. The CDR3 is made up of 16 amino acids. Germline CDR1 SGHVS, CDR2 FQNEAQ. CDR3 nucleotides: TGTGCCAGCAGCCCGGGCCCGGGACAGGGGCCCGATACGCGGTATTTT. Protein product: CASSPGPGQGPDTRYF.

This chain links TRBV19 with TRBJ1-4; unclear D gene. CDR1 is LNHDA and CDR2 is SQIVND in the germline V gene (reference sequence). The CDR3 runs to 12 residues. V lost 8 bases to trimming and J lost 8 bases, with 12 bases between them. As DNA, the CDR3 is TGTGCCAGTCTCGCGAACCAGGAAAAACTGTTTTTT. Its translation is CASLANQEKLFF.

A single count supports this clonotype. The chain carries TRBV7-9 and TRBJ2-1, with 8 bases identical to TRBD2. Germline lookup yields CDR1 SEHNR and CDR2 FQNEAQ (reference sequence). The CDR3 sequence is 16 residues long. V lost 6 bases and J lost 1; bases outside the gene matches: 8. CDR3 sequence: CASRLTSGPSYNEQFF. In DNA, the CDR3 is TGTGCCAGCAGACTTACTAGCGGACCTTCCTACAATGAGCAGTTCTTC.

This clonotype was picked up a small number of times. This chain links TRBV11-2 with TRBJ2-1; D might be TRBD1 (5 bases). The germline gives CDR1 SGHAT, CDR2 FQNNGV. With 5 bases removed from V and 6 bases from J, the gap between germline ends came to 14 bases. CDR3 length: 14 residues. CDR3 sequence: CASSPGAPGNEQFF. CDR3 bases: TGTGCCAGCAGCCCTGGGGCACCAGGCAATGAGCAGTTCTTC. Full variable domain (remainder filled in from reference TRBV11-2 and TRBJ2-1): EAGVAQSPRYKIIEKRQSVAFWCNPISGHATLYWYQQILGQGPKLLIQFQNNGVVDDSQLPKDRFSAERLKGVDSTLKIQPAKLEDSAVYLCASSPGAPGNEQFFGPGTRLTVL.

CDR3 sequence: CASSPGPYEGPYEQYF. The CDR3 bases are TGTGCCAGCAGCCCGGGGCCTTATGAGGGCCCCTACGAGCAGTACTTC. The rearrangement links TRBV7-2 to TRBJ2-7, with D perhaps being TRBD1 or TRBD2 (5 bases each). This CDR3 spans 16 amino acids. V was cut by 5 bases and J by 2 bases, with 19 bases left in between. Germline CDR1 is SGHTA and CDR2 is FQGNSA.

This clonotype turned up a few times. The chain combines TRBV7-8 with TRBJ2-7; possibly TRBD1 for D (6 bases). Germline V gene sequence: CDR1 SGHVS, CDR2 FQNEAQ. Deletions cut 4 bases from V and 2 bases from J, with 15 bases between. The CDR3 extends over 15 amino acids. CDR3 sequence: CASSSQGSVAYEQYF. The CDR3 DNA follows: TGTGCCAGCAGCTCACAGGGTTCAGTGGCCTACGAGCAGTACTTC.

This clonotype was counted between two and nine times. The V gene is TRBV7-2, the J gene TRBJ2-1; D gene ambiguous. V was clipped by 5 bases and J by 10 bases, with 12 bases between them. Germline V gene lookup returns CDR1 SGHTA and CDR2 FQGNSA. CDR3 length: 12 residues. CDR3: CASSRARNEQFF. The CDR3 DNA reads TGTGCCAGCAGCCGAGCCAGAAACGAGCAGTTCTTC.

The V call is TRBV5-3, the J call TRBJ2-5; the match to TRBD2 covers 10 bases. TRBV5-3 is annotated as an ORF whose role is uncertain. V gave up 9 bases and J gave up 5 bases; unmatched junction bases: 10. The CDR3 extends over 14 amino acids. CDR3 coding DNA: TGTGCCACCCTTGGTCCTAGCGGGGGCGAGACCCAGTACTTC. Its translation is CATLGPSGGETQYF.

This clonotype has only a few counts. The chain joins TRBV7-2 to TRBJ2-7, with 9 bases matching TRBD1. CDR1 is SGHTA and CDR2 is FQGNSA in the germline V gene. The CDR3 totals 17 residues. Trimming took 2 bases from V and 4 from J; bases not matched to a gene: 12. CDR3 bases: TGTGCCAGCAGCTTAAGGGGAGAGGGACAGGGTAGGTACGAGCAGTACTTC. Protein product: CASSLRGEGQGRYEQYF.

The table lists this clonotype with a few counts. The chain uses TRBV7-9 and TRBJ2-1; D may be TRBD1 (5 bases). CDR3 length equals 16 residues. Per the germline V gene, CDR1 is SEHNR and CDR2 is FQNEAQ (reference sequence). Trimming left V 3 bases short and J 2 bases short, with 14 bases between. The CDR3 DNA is TGTGCCAGCAGCTTGGTTTCCAGGGCCCCCTACAATGAGCAGTTCTTC. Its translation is CASSLVSRAPYNEQFF.

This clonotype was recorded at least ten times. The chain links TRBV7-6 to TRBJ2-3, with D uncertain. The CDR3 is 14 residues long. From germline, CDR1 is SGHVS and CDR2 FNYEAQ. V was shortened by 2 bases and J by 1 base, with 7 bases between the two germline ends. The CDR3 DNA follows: TGTGCCAGCAGCTTACGACGGGGCACAGATACGCAGTATTTT. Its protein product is CASSLRRGTDTQYF.

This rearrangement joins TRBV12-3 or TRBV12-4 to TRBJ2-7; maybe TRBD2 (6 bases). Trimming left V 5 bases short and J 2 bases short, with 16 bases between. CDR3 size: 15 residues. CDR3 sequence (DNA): TGTGCCAGCAGTCTCTCCGGGGGAGCCCCCTACGAGCAGTACTTC. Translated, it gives CASSLSGGAPYEQYF.

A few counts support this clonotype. CDR3 protein: CATSAPSSYNEQFF. CDR3 bases: TGTGCCACCTCAGCGCCGAGCTCCTACAATGAGCAGTTCTTC. The chain is built from TRBV7-6 and TRBJ2-1, with no clear D. Germline V gene sequence: CDR1 SGHVS, CDR2 FNYEAQ. The CDR3 has 14 residues. Trimming stripped 10 bases from V and 0 bases from J, with 13 bases between. Drawing the rest from reference TRBV7-6 and TRBJ2-1, the complete variable domain is GAGVSQSPRYKVTKRGQDVALRCDPISGHVSLYWYRQALGQGPEFLTYFNYEAQQDKSGLPNDRFSAERPEGSISTLTIQRTEQRDSAMYRCATSAPSSYNEQFFGPGTRLTVL.

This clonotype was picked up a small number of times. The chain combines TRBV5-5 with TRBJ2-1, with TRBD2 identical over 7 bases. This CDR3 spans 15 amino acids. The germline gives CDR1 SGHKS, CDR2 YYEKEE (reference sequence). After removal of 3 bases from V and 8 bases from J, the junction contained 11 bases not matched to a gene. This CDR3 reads CASSSRWGGGDEQFF. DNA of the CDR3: TGTGCCAGCAGCTCCCGGTGGGGCGGGGGTGATGAGCAGTTCTTC.

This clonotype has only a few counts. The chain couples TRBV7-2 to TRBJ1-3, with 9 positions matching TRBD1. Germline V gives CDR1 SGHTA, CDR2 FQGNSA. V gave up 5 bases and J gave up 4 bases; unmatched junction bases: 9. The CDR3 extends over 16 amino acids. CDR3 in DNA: TGTGCCAGCAGCCCAATAACAGGGGGCGCAGGAAACACCATATATTTT. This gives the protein CASSPITGGAGNTIYF.

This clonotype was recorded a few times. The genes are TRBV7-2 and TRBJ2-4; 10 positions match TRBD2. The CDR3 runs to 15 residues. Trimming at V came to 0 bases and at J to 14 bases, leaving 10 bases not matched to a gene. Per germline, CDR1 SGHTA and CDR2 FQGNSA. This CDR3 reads CASSLATLAGAPEYF. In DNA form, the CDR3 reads TGTGCCAGCAGCTTAGCGACCCTAGCGGGAGCGCCGGAGTACTTC.

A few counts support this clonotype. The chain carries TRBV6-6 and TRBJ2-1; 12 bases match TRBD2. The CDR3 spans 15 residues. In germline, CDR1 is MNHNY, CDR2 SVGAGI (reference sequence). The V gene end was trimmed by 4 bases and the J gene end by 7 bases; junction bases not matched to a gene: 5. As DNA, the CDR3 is TGTGCCAGCAGTTCTAGCGGGGGGGCCAGGAATGAGCAGTTCTTC. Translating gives CASSSSGGARNEQFF.

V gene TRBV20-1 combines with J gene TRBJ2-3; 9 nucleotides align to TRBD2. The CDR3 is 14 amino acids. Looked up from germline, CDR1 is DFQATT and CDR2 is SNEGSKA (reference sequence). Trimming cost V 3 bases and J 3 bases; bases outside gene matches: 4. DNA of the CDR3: TGCAGTGCTAGGAGCGGGAGGTTTACAGATACGCAGTATTTT. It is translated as CSARSGRFTDTQYF.

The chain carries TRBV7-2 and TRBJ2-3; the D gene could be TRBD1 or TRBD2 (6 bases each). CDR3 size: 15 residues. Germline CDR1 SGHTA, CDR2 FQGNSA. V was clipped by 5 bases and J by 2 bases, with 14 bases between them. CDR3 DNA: TGTGCCAGCAGCAAGGGGGGCTACCCCACAGATACGCAGTATTTT. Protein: CASSKGGYPTDTQYF.

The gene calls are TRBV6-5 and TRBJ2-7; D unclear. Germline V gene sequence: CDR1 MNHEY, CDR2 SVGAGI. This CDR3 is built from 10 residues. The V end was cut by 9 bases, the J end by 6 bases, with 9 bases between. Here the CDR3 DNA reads TGTGCCAGTGGACGCACCGAGCAGTACTTC. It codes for CASGRTEQYF.

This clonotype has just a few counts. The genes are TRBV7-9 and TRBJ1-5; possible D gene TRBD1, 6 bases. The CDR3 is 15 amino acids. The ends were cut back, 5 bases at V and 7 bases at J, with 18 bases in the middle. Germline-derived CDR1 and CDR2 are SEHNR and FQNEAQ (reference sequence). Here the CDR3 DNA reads TGTGCCAGCAGCAAAGGGGGGGGCTGGGCACAGCCCCAGCATTTT. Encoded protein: CASSKGGGWAQPQHF.

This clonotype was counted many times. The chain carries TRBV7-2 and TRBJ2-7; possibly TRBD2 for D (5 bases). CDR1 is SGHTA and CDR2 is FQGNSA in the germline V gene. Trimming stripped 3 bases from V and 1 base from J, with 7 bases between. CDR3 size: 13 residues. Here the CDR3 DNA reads TGTGCCAGCAGCTTCTCGGGATCCTACGAGCAGTACTTC. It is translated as CASSFSGSYEQYF.

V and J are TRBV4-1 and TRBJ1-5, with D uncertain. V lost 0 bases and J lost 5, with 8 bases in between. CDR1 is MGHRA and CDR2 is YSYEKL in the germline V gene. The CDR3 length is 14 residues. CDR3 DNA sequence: TGCGCCAGCAGCCAAGAAGGCGGGGATCAGCCCCAGCATTTT. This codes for CASSQEGGDQPQHF.

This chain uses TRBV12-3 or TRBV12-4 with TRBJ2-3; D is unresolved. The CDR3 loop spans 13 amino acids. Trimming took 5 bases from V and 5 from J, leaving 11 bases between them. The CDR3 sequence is CASSPDSEDTQYF. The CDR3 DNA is TGTGCCAGCAGTCCCGATTCGGAAGATACGCAGTATTTT.

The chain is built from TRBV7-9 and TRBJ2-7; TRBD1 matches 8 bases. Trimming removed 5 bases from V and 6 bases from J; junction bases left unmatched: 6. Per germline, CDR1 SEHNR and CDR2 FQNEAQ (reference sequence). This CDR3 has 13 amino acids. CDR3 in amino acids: CASSQGASSEQYF. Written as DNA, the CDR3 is TGTGCCAGCAGCCAGGGGGCGTCTAGCGAGCAGTACTTC.

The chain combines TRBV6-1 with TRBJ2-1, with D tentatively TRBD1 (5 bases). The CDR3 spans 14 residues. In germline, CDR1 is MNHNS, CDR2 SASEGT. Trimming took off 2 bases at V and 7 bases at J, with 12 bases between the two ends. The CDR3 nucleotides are TGTGCCAGCAGTGAACAGGCAGGGTCGAATGAGCAGTTCTTC. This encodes CASSEQAGSNEQFF.

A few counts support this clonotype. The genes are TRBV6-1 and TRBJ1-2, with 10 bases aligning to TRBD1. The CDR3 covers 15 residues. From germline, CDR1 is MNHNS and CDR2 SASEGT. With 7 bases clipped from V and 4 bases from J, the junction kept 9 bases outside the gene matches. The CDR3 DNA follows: TGTGCCAGCACAAGAGGGACAGGGGAAGTCTATGGCTACACCTTC. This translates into CASTRGTGEVYGYTF.

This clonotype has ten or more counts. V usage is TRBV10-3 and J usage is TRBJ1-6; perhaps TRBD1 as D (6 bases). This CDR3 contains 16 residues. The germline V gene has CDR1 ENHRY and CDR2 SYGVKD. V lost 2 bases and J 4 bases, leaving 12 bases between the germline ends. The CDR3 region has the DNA TGTGCCATCAGTGAGCCCACAGGGAGTTATAATTCACCCCTCCACTTT. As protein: CAISEPTGSYNSPLHF.

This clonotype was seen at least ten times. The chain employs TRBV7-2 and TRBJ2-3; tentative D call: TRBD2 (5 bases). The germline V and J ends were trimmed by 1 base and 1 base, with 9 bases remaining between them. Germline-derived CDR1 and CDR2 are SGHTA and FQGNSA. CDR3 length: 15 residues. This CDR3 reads CASSLVQAGTDTQYF. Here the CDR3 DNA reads TGTGCCAGCAGCTTAGTTCAAGCGGGCACAGATACGCAGTATTTT. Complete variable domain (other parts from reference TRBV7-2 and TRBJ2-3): GAGVSQSPSNKVTEKGKDVELRCDPISGHTALYWYRQSLGQGLEFLIYFQGNSAPDKSGLPSDRFSAERTGGSVSTLTIQRTQQEDSAVYLCASSLVQAGTDTQYFGPGTRLTVL.

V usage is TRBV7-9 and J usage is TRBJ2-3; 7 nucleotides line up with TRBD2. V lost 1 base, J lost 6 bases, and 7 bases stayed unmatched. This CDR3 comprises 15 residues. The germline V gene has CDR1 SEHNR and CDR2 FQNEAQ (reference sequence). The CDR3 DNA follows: TGTGCCAGCAGCTTAGAATTGGCGGGGGACGATACGCAGTATTTT. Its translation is CASSLELAGDDTQYF.